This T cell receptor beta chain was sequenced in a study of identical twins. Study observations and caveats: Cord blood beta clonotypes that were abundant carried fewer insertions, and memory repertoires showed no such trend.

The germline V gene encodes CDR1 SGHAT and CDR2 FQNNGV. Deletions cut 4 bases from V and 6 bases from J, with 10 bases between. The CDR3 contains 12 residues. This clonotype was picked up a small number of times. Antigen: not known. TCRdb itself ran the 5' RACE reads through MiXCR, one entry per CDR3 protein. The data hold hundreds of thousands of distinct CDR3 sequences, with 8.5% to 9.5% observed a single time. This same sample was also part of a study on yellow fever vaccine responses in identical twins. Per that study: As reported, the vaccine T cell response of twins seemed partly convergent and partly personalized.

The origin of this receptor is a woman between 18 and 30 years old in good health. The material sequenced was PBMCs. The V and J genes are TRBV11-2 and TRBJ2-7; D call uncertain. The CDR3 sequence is CASSYPEAEQYF. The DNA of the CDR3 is TGTGCCAGCAGCTATCCAGAAGCCGAGCAGTACTTC.